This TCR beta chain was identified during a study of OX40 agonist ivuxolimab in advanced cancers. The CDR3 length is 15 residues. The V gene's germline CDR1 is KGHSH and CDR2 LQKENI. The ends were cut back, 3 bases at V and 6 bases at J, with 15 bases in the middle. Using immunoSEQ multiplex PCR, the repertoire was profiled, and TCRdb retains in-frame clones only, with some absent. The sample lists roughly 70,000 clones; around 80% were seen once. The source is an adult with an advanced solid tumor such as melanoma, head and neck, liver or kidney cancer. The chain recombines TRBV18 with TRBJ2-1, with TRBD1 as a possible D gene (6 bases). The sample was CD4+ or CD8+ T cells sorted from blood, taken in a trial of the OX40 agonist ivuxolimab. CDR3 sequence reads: CASSPGLQGINEQFF. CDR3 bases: TGTGCCAGCTCACCGGGCCTGCAGGGGATCAATGAGCAGTTCTTC.